These T cell receptor beta chains were read from a single sample in a study of early T cells in non-severe SARS-CoV-2 infection. TCRdb reprocessed the 5' RACE reads with MiXCR, giving one entry per CDR3 protein. The table records 40,000 to 50,000 distinct CDR3 sequences, approximately 13% of them present only once. What was sequenced was whole blood. Receptors originate from an adult who was a healthcare worker with PCR-confirmed SARS-CoV-2 infection or an uninfected control (not recorded which). CDR3s include the opening cysteine and the closing phenylalanine or tryptophan. A D gene is named only where the DNA matches it firmly. Clone size is given for some rows only: seen once, a few or many times, or a class if the clone is expanded.

cdr3_aa: CASMGTSGRLLGYNRGTQYF; cdr3_nt: TGTGCCAGCATGGGGACTAGCGGGAGGCTCCTTGGCTATAATCGTGGGACCCAGTACTTC; v_call: TRBV6-5; j_call: TRBJ2-5; cdr3_length: 20; d_call: TRBD2; clone_size: many
cdr3_aa: CASRQGLETQYF; cdr3_nt: TGTGCCAGCAGACAGGGGTTAGAGACCCAGTACTTC; v_call: TRBV6-5; j_call: TRBJ2-5; cdr3_length: 12; d_call: TRBD1; clone_size: .
cdr3_aa: CASGISGRHYNEQFF; cdr3_nt: TGTGCCAGCGGGATTAGCGGGAGGCATTACAATGAGCAGTTCTTC; v_call: TRBV28; j_call: TRBJ2-1; cdr3_length: 15; d_call: TRBD2; clone_size: many
cdr3_aa: CASSERGNTEAFF; cdr3_nt: TGCGCCAGCAGTGAGAGGGGGAACACTGAAGCTTTCTTT; v_call: TRBV10-2; j_call: TRBJ1-1; cdr3_length: 13; d_call: .; clone_size: .
cdr3_aa: CASSLAGRNEQFF; cdr3_nt: TGTGCCAGCAGCTTAGCGGGGCGCAATGAGCAGTTCTTC; v_call: TRBV7-2; j_call: TRBJ2-1; cdr3_length: 13; d_call: .; clone_size: .
cdr3_aa: CASSRHTGTGNTIYF; cdr3_nt: TGCGCCAGCAGCCGCCATACAGGGACTGGAAACACCATATATTTT; v_call: TRBV4-1; j_call: TRBJ1-3; cdr3_length: 15; d_call: .; clone_size: .
cdr3_aa: CASSELRDDSTDTQYF; cdr3_nt: TGTGCCAGCAGTGAACTCAGGGACGATAGCACAGATACGCAGTATTTT; v_call: TRBV6-1; j_call: TRBJ2-3; cdr3_length: 16; d_call: .; clone_size: once
cdr3_aa: CASSSTGGDTEAFF; cdr3_nt: TGTGCCAGCAGCTCGACAGGTGGAGACACTGAAGCTTTCTTT; v_call: TRBV9; j_call: TRBJ1-1; cdr3_length: 14; d_call: .; clone_size: few
cdr3_aa: CASSFSQGRKGAFF; cdr3_nt: TGTGCCAGCAGCTTCTCACAAGGACGGAAGGGGGCTTTCTTT; v_call: TRBV7-9; j_call: TRBJ1-1; cdr3_length: 14; d_call: .; clone_size: many
cdr3_aa: CASSQRGGSYEQYF; cdr3_nt: TGTGCCAGCAGCCAGCGGGGGGGCTCCTACGAGCAGTACTTC; v_call: TRBV6-2/TRBV6-3; j_call: TRBJ2-7; cdr3_length: 14; d_call: TRBD2; clone_size: many
cdr3_aa: CASSSTTEEYYGYTF; cdr3_nt: TGTGCCAGCAGTTCCACGACAGAAGAGTACTATGGCTACACCTTC; v_call: TRBV6-6; j_call: TRBJ1-2; cdr3_length: 15; d_call: .; clone_size: many
cdr3_aa: CASSLDTSYNEQFF; cdr3_nt: TGTGCCAGCAGCTTGGATACTTCCTACAATGAGCAGTTCTTC; v_call: TRBV5-6; j_call: TRBJ2-1; cdr3_length: 14; d_call: .; clone_size: few
cdr3_aa: CAGGQGYGQYF; cdr3_nt: TGTGCCGGCGGTCAGGGCTACGGGCAGTACTTC; v_call: TRBV2; j_call: TRBJ2-7; cdr3_length: 11; d_call: .; clone_size: .
cdr3_aa: CASSLDRAYGYTF; cdr3_nt: TGTGCCAGCAGCTTGGACAGGGCCTATGGCTACACCTTC; v_call: TRBV7-2; j_call: TRBJ1-2; cdr3_length: 13; d_call: TRBD1; clone_size: many
cdr3_aa: CSASLSLNSPLHF; cdr3_nt: TGCAGTGCTAGCCTCAGTTTGAATTCACCCCTCCACTTT; v_call: TRBV20-1; j_call: TRBJ1-6; cdr3_length: 13; d_call: .; clone_size: few